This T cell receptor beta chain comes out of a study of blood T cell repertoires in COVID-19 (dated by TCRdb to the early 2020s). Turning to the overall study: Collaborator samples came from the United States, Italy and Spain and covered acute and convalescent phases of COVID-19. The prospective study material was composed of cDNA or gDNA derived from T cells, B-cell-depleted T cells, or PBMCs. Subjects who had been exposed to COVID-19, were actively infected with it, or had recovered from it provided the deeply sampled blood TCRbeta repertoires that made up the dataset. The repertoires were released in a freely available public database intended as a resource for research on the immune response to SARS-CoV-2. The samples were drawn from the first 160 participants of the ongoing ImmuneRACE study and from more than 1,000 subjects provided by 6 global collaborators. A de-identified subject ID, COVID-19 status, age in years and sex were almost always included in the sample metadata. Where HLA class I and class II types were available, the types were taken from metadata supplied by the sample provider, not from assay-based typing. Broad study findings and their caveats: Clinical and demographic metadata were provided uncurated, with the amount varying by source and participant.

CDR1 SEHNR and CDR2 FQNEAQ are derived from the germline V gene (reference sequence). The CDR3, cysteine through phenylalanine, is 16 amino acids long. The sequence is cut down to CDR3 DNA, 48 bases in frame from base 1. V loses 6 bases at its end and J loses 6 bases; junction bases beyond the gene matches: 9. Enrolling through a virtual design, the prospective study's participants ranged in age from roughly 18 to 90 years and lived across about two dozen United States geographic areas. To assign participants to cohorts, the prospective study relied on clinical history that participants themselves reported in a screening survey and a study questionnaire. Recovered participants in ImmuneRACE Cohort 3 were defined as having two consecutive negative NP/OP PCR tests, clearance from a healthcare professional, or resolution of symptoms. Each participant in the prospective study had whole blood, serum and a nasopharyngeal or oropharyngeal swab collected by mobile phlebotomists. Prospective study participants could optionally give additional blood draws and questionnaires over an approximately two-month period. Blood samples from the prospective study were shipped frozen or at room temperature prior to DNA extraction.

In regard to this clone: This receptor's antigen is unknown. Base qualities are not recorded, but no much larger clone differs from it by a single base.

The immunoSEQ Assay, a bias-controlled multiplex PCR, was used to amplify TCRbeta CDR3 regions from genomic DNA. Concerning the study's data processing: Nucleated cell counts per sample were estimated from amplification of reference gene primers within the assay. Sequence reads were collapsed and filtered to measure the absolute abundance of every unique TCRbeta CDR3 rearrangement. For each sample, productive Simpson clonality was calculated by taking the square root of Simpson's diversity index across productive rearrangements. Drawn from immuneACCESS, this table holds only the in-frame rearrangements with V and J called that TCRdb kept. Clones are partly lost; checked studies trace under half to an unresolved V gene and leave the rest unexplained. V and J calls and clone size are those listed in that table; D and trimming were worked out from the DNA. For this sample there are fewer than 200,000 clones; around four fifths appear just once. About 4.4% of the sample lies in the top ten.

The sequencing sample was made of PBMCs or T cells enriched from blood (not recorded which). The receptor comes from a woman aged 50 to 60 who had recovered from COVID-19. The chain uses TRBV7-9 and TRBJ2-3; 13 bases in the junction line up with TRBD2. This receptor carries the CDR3 CASRPGLAGAEDTQYF. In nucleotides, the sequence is TGTGCCAGCAGACCCGGACTAGCGGGGGCCGAGGATACGCAGTATTTT.